The 4 T cell receptor beta chains presented below share a single source sample, sequenced in a study of T cell repertoires in aging, cancer and after chemotherapy. Peripheral blood genomic DNA, not sorted cells or RNA, was the template. Multiplex touch-down PCR with TRB-A/B primers amplified rearranged V-D-J TRB sequences. MiXCR, run by TCRdb on the multiplex PCR reads, gives a single entry per CDR3 protein. The sample holds roughly 3,400 distinct CDR3 sequences, less than 35% seen once. Sequencing was carried out using blood. These receptor sequences come from a human donor with a solid tumor.

Of note for this clonotype: Given a much more abundant clone one base away, this may be a read error. The chain uses TRBV6-5 and TRBJ2-1; 10 bases map to TRBD2. J gave up 11 bases and V 5 bases, and 9 bases lay outside the gene matches. Per the germline V gene, CDR1 is MNHEY and CDR2 is SVGAGI. This CDR3 is built from 14 residues. In nucleotides, the CDR3 is TGTGCCAGCAGTCCCGGACTAGCGGTCTATAAGCAGTTCTTC. Its translation: CASSPGLAVYKQFF.

The chain carries TRBV12-3 or TRBV12-4 and TRBJ2-6; 7 positions match TRBD1. V shed 1 base, J shed 0 bases, and the junction held 3 bases outside the gene matches. This CDR3 contains 17 residues. CDR3 bases: TGTGCCAGCAGTTTAGGGGACAGCTTCTCTGGGGCCAACGTCCTGACTTTC. This gives the protein CASSLGDSFSGANVLTF.

J is TRBJ1-1 and V is TRBV20-1, with TRBD1 matching over 7 bases. Germline V lookup: CDR1 DFQATT, CDR2 SNEGSKA (reference sequence). This CDR3 is built from 16 residues. V lost 7 bases to trimming and J lost 6 bases; unmatched junction nucleotides: 20. The chain's CDR3 is CSVPSGQGPRGAEAFF. The DNA for the CDR3 is TGCAGTGTTCCTTCGGGGCAGGGGCCCAGGGGGGCTGAAGCTTTCTTT.

The rearrangement links TRBV20-1 to TRBJ1-6, with D unclear. The CDR3 consists of 13 residues. Trimming removed 1 base from V and 9 bases from J, with 10 bases in between. Germline-derived CDR1 and CDR2 are DFQATT and SNEGSKA (reference sequence). CDR3 nucleotides: TGCAGTGCTAGAGGAGCAGATTTTTCACCCCTCCACTTT. It is translated as CSARGADFSPLHF.